This T cell receptor beta chain is drawn from a study of cytomegalovirus exposure and HLA in healthy donors. Use of 60 Vbeta and 13 Jbeta primers characterized the PCR. Libraries were prepared by immunoSEQ multiplex PCR; TCRdb keeps only in-frame clonotypes and omits some of them. The data hold about 120,000 clones, with about 75% observed a single time. The V segment lost 1 base and the J segment 3 bases; nucleotides outside the gene matches: 6. This CDR3 contains 15 residues. In germline, CDR1 is SEHNR, CDR2 FQNEAQ (reference sequence). The sequence was obtained from a middle-aged woman in good health and CMV-seropositive. V and J are TRBV7-9 and TRBJ2-7, with 7 positions matching TRBD2. Input material: PBMCs. This CDR3 reads CASSLGIAGRYEQYF. The CDR3 DNA sequence: TGTGCCAGCAGCTTAGGGATAGCGGGTCGCTACGAGCAGTACTTC. Drawing the rest from reference TRBV7-9 and TRBJ2-7, the complete variable domain is DTGVSQNPRHKITKRGQNVTFRCDPISEHNRLYWYRQTLGQGPEFLTYFQNEAQLEKSRLLSDRFSAERPKGSFSTLEIQRTEQGDSAMYLCASSLGIAGRYEQYFGPGTRLTVT.